These 16 T cell receptor beta chains share one sample of origin, sequenced in a study of cytomegalovirus exposure and HLA in healthy donors. The PCR contained 60 Vbeta and 13 Jbeta primers. Using immunoSEQ multiplex PCR, the repertoire was profiled, and TCRdb retains in-frame clones only, with some absent. This table holds about 50,000 clones, around 81% found once. Sequencing input: PBMCs. Source of these receptors: a man younger than 45 in good health and CMV-seropositive.

This clone was picked up one time. This rearrangement joins TRBV11-2 to TRBJ1-3, with D possibly being TRBD1 (6 bases). The CDR3 consists of 16 residues. CDR1 SGHAT and CDR2 FQNNGV come from the germline V gene. Trimming left V 2 bases short and J 2 bases short, with 13 bases between. This CDR3 is CASSLTGSNAGNTIYF. CDR3 in DNA: TGTGCCAGCAGCTTAACAGGGTCGAATGCTGGAAACACCATATATTTT.

This clone is medium-sized (0.01 to 0.1%) by share. The chain recombines TRBV13 with TRBJ1-3, with a tentative D call TRBD1 (5 bases). V was trimmed by 4 bases and J by 4 bases, leaving 14 bases between them. From germline, CDR1 is PRHDT and CDR2 FYEKMQ (reference sequence). There are 15 residues in the CDR3. CDR3 DNA: TGTGCCAGCAGCTCGGCCGGAGGGGCGGGAAACACCATATATTTT. It encodes CASSSAGGAGNTIYF.

The chain employs TRBV9 and TRBJ2-7; 8 nucleotides match TRBD2. The V and J ends lost 4 bases and 2 bases, in that order; junction bases with no gene match: 5. CDR3 length equals 14 residues. Germline V CDR1 and CDR2: SGDLS, YYNGEE. CDR3 loop: CASSPGGDTYEQYF. CDR3 nucleotide sequence: TGTGCCAGCAGCCCCGGGGGGGATACCTACGAGCAGTACTTC.

The table lists this clone with a few counts. CDR3 sequence reads: CASSWLSEGNQPQHF. Here the CDR3 DNA reads TGTGCCAGCAGCTGGCTTTCGGAGGGCAATCAGCCCCAGCATTTT. The V gene is TRBV5-8, the J gene TRBJ1-5; D uncertain. Germline V gene sequence: CDR1 SGHTS, CDR2 YDEGEE. Trimming took 3 bases from V and 2 from J, leaving 12 bases between them. This CDR3 region has 15 residues.

This rearrangement joins TRBV2 to TRBJ2-5, with 8 bases that match TRBD1. The germline V gene encodes CDR1 SNHLY and CDR2 FYNNEI. After removal of 5 bases from V and 0 bases from J, the junction contained 5 bases not matched to a gene. The CDR3 loop spans 15 amino acids. The CDR3 loop is CASSRSGQDQETQYF. The CDR3 DNA reads TGTGCCAGCAGTCGATCGGGACAGGACCAAGAGACCCAGTACTTC.

The V gene is TRBV9, the J gene TRBJ2-7, with 7 bases that match TRBD1. The V segment lost 3 bases and the J segment 2 bases; nucleotides outside the gene matches: 8. Germline V gene data show CDR1 as SGDLS and CDR2 as YYNGEE. This CDR3 is built from 15 residues. Here the CDR3 reads CASSDRRDSTYEQYF. Here the CDR3 DNA reads TGTGCCAGCAGCGATCGCCGGGACAGCACCTACGAGCAGTACTTC. The entire variable domain, with the rest obtained from reference TRBV9 and TRBJ2-7, is as follows: DSGVTQTPKHLITATGQRVTLRCSPRSGDLSVYWYQQSLDQGLQFLIQYYNGEERAKGNILERFSAQQFPDLHSELNLSSLELGDSALYFCASSDRRDSTYEQYFGPGTRLTVT.

CDR3 residues: CASSYTGTKGVNEQFF. The CDR3, as DNA: TGTGCCAGCAGCTACACAGGGACAAAGGGGGTAAATGAGCAGTTCTTC. The chain recombines TRBV7-2 with TRBJ2-1; possible D gene TRBD1, 6 bases. There are 16 residues in the CDR3. V lost 4 bases and J lost 7, with 20 bases in between. From germline, CDR1 is SGHTA and CDR2 FQGNSA.

The chain employs TRBV20-1 and TRBJ2-5, with D unresolved. The CDR3 loop spans 10 amino acids. Looked up from germline, CDR1 is DFQATT and CDR2 is SNEGSKA (reference sequence). The V gene lost 5 bases and the J gene lost 5 bases, with 6 bases spanning the gap. The CDR3 region has the DNA TGCAGTGCTCCCCGGGAGACCCAGTACTTC. This sequence encodes CSAPRETQYF.

CDR3 loop: CASSEAGTYQPQHF. CDR3 bases: TGCGCCAGCAGTGAGGCCGGGACATATCAGCCCCAGCATTTT. The chain uses TRBV10-2 and TRBJ1-5, with D maybe TRBD1 (6 bases). The CDR3 loop spans 14 amino acids. Trimming took 2 bases from V and 5 from J, leaving 10 bases between them. The germline CDR1 and CDR2 sequences are WSHSY and SAAADI.

The chain uses TRBV9 and TRBJ2-1, with D possibly TRBD2 on 6 matching bases. Germline V lookup: CDR1 SGDLS, CDR2 YYNGEE. This CDR3 spans 13 amino acids. V gave up 3 bases and J gave up 2 bases, with 6 bases separating them. The chain's CDR3 is CASSGGAYNEQFF. The CDR3 DNA sequence: TGTGCCAGCAGCGGGGGGGCCTACAATGAGCAGTTCTTC.

The chain recombines TRBV6-1 with TRBJ2-7, with D perhaps TRBD2 (5 bases). Germline assignment: CDR1 MNHNS and CDR2 SASEGT. V gave up 7 bases and J gave up 0 bases, with 16 bases separating them. This CDR3 has 15 amino acids. In nucleotides, the CDR3 is TGTGCCAGCAAGGGAGCGGACGGGCCCTCCTACGAGCAGTACTTC. Translating gives CASKGADGPSYEQYF.

The rearrangement links TRBV30 to TRBJ1-5; a weak D match, TRBD1 (5 bases). The germline V and J ends were trimmed by 2 bases and 8 bases, with 16 bases remaining between them. This CDR3 is 14 amino acids long. CDR1 GTSNPN and CDR2 SVGIG come from the germline V gene (reference sequence). CDR3 in DNA: TGTGCCTGGAGTCGGGGGACCCTTAGGGAGCCCCAGCATTTT. The encoded protein is CAWSRGTLREPQHF.

The rearrangement links TRBV28 to TRBJ1-5; a weak D match, TRBD1 (6 bases). V lost 4 bases and J 2 bases, leaving 18 bases between the germline ends. CDR3 length equals 17 residues. CDR1 and CDR2 from the germline V gene are MDHEN and SYDVKM. Here the CDR3 reads CASSSPGGASGNQPQHF. CDR3 sequence (DNA): TGTGCCAGCAGTTCACCCGGGGGGGCGAGTGGCAATCAGCCCCAGCATTTT.

This chain links TRBV29-1 with TRBJ2-2, with 10 bases fitting TRBD1. Germline V gene lookup returns CDR1 SQVTM and CDR2 ANQGSEA. CDR3 length: 15 residues. After removal of 6 bases from V and 2 bases from J, the junction contained 6 bases not matched to a gene. The CDR3 coding sequence is TGCAGCGTCGCCGACAGGGGGCGTAACACCGGGGAGCTGTTTTTT. Its translation: CSVADRGRNTGELFF.

This chain links TRBV10-2 with TRBJ2-1, with TRBD2 as a possible D gene (7 bases). Germline V gives CDR1 WSHSY, CDR2 SAAADI. The CDR3 is made up of 15 amino acids. V lost 4 bases and J lost 7, with 17 bases in between. The CDR3 DNA is TGCGCCAGCAGTGTCTCGCGGGGGCTTTTAAATGAGCAGTTCTTC. Its protein product is CASSVSRGLLNEQFF.

This chain joins TRBV10-3 and TRBJ1-2; weak D call: TRBD1 (6 bases). Trimming shortened V by 2 bases and J by 4 bases, and 23 bases separated the two germline ends. The CDR3 is 18 residues long. Germline CDR1 ENHRY, CDR2 SYGVKD. CDR3 nucleotide sequence: TGTGCCATCAGTGAGCCATCCCCGGGGAAGACAGGCGGCTATGGCTACACCTTC. Translating it yields CAISEPSPGKTGGYGYTF.